This TCR beta chain emerged from a study of post-analysis software for immune sequencing data. Study context: Patients had relapsing-remitting, secondary progressive or progressive-relapsing multiple sclerosis; some lacked subtype. Study-level findings and limits: There was significantly lower normalized Chao1 diversity in multiple sclerosis patients than in controls. The authors found that F measure strongly co-clustered same-batch samples. When patients were compared with controls, about five TRBV segments were more frequent, TRBV5-6, TRBV5-1 and TRBV20-1 among them.

Germline V gene sequence: CDR1 MDHEN, CDR2 SYDVKM. CDR3 length equals 15 residues. The V and J ends lost 3 bases and 8 bases, in that order; junction bases with no gene match: 12. The library was made from cDNA and included unique molecular identifiers. There were about 0.85 to 11 million T cells, and about 500,000 cDNA molecules came from them. Using its own MiXCR run on the PCR reads, TCRdb lists one record per CDR3 protein. The sample lists about 570,000 distinct CDR3 sequences; around 31% were seen once. In the case of this clonotype: What it binds is unknown.

Sequenced sample: blood. The chain links TRBV28 to TRBJ1-1, with 7 bases matching TRBD1. This receptor was identified in a girl under 18 with multiple sclerosis. CDR3 nucleotide sequence: TGTGCCAGCAGTTTCATGGGGACAGCCGGACCGGAAGCTTTCTTT. Translation: CASSFMGTAGPEAFF. The complete variable domain, with remaining parts taken from reference TRBV28 and TRBJ1-1, reads DVKVTQSSRYLVKRTGEKVFLECVQDMDHENMFWYRQDPGLGLRLIYFSYDVKMKEKGDIPEGYSVSREKKERFSLILESASTNQTSMYLCASSFMGTAGPEAFFGQGTRLTVV.